This section outlines one T cell receptor (beta chain) sequence together with its context. The CDR3 spans 14 residues. Trimming cost V 1 base and J 7 bases, with 13 bases left between them. Germline assignment: CDR1 MNHNS and CDR2 SASEGT. Seattle enrolled patients during active infection and tracked them longitudinally. The data were obtained in a study of blood T cell repertoires in COVID-19. About the study: Italy, Spain and the United States were the sources of the convalescent and acute COVID-19 samples. T cells, B-cell-depleted T cells, or PBMCs supplied cDNA or gDNA.

As originally analysed: Cell counts per sample came from amplifying reference gene primers. Sequenced by immunoSEQ multiplex PCR; TCRdb stores in-frame clones only, minus some. D and trimming come from the DNA, and the V and J calls and clone size come from that table. The sample has 540,000 or so clones, about 89% seen once. This clonotype originated in a woman in her forties or fifties with COVID-19, enrolled during active disease. Sequenced input: peripheral blood. V gene TRBV6-1 combines with J gene TRBJ1-1; D remains ambiguous. CDR3: CASSEGIVLGEAFF. The CDR3, as DNA: TGTGCCAGCAGTGAAGGGATTGTCCTAGGTGAAGCTTTCTTT.